These 15 T cell receptor beta chains originate from one sample sequenced in a study of blood T cell repertoires in COVID-19. Repertoires were generated with immunoSEQ multiplex PCR, while TCRdb's copy carries only in-frame clones and drops some. The repertoire holds 150,000 to 200,000 clones, with around 94% as singletons. Source material: peripheral blood. All receptors derive from a man aged 25-45 years with COVID-19, enrolled during active disease.

The DNA for the CDR3 is TGTGCCACCAGCACTACAGGGATGGAAGCTTTCTTT. As protein: CATSTTGMEAFF. The V and J genes are TRBV15 and TRBJ1-1; weak D call: TRBD1 (6 bases). From germline, CDR1 is LNHNV and CDR2 YYDKDF (reference sequence). V was pared by 4 bases and J by 8 bases, with 11 bases between. The CDR3 runs to 12 residues.

The chain combines TRBV6-5 with TRBJ1-5; the match to TRBD1 covers 9 bases. Germline V CDR1 and CDR2: MNHEY, SVGAGI. The CDR3 runs 15 residues. After removal of 6 bases from V and 1 base from J, the junction contained 4 bases not matched to a gene. The CDR3 loop is CASSGQGLSNQPQHF. Written as DNA, the CDR3 is TGTGCCAGCAGCGGACAGGGGTTGAGCAATCAGCCCCAGCATTTT.

DNA of the CDR3: TGTGCCAGCAGCTTAACCGGGGATGGGACTGAAGCTTTCTTT. Protein product: CASSLTGDGTEAFF. The chain uses TRBV7-9 and TRBJ1-1; no definite D call. V lost 2 bases and J 5 bases, leaving 12 bases between the germline ends. CDR3 length: 14 residues. Germline CDR1 reads SEHNR; CDR2 reads FQNEAQ (reference sequence).

The chain has TRBV7-2 and TRBJ2-2; 8 bases are shared with TRBD1. The CDR3 has 16 residues. J gave up 5 bases and V 2 bases, and 7 bases lay outside the gene matches. Germline V gene lookup returns CDR1 SGHTA and CDR2 FQGNSA. In nucleotides, the CDR3 is TGTGCCAGCAGCTTACTTCAGGGGGCTCGTACCGGGGAGCTGTTTTTT. Protein product: CASSLLQGARTGELFF. The full variable domain, rest sourced from reference TRBV7-2 and TRBJ2-2, is GAGVSQSPSNKVTEKGKDVELRCDPISGHTALYWYRQSLGQGLEFLIYFQGNSAPDKSGLPSDRFSAERTGGSVSTLTIQRTQQEDSAVYLCASSLLQGARTGELFFGEGSRLTVL.

The rearrangement links TRBV4-1 to TRBJ1-1; a possible D gene is TRBD1 (5 bases). CDR1 and CDR2 (germline): MGHRA, YSYEKL. The CDR3 runs to 16 residues. V shed 0 bases and J shed 1 base, with 12 bases lying between them. The CDR3: CASSQEGALSNTEAFF. The CDR3 nucleotides read TGCGCCAGCAGCCAAGAAGGGGCGCTATCGAACACTGAAGCTTTCTTT.

The chain couples TRBV19 to TRBJ1-4; the match to TRBD1 covers 7 bases. The CDR3 consists of 14 residues. Trimming at V came to 5 bases and at J to 2 bases, leaving 2 bases not matched to a gene. The germline V gene has CDR1 LNHDA and CDR2 SQIVND (reference sequence). CDR3 DNA sequence: TGTGCCAGTAGTCCGGGACAGACTAATGAAAAACTGTTTTTT. Amino acids: CASSPGQTNEKLFF.

This clone has a single count. The J gene is TRBJ1-4, the V gene TRBV12-5; 9 bases map to TRBD1. CDR1 and CDR2 from the germline V gene are LGHNT and FRNRAP. This CDR3 spans 14 amino acids. Trimming took 6 bases from V and 8 from J; bases not matched to a gene: 7. DNA of the CDR3: TGTGCTAGTGGCTCGACAGGGGGTAGGGAAAAACTGTTTTTT. Translated, it gives CASGSTGGREKLFF.

This clone has a single count. The gene calls are TRBV6-5 and TRBJ1-3, with 7 bases identical to TRBD1. V was clipped by 2 bases and J by 4 bases; unmatched bases: 5. Per the germline V gene, CDR1 is MNHEY and CDR2 is SVGAGI. The CDR3 runs 15 residues. This CDR3 reads CASSYPTGAGNTIYF. The CDR3 DNA reads as TGTGCCAGCAGTTACCCTACAGGGGCAGGAAACACCATATATTTT.

The chain recombines TRBV19 with TRBJ1-5; TRBD1 matches 9 bases. From germline, CDR1 is LNHDA and CDR2 SQIVND (reference sequence). V lost 6 bases, J lost 3 bases, and 6 bases stayed unmatched. The length of the CDR3 is 15 residues. Written as DNA, the CDR3 is TGTGCCAGTAGGATACAGGGGGCCCTCAATCAGCCCCAGCATTTT. Translation gives CASRIQGALNQPQHF.

This clone occurred once. This chain joins TRBV3-1 (or the pseudogene TRBV3-2) and TRBJ2-7; the D gene is possibly TRBD1 (6 bases). This CDR3 region has 16 residues. Trimming left V 1 base short and J 4 bases short, with 17 bases between. Germline V CDR1 and CDR2: LGHDT, YNNKEL (reference sequence). CDR3 nucleotide sequence: TGTGCCAGCAGCCAAGGGACCCCGGGACACCGATACGAGCAGTACTTC. It translates to CASSQGTPGHRYEQYF.

The J gene is TRBJ1-2, the V gene TRBV10-3, with 8 bases fitting TRBD1. Per germline, CDR1 ENHRY and CDR2 SYGVKD. Trimming took 0 bases from V and 4 from J; bases not matched to a gene: 10. The CDR3 is 17 amino acids. CDR3 coding DNA: TGTGCCATCAGTGAGTCGATCCAGGGGGCGAACCTCTATGGCTACACCTTC. Translating gives CAISESIQGANLYGYTF.

Notes on this clone: This sample includes further DNA sequences coding for the same CDR3. This chain joins TRBV27 and TRBJ1-2, with 9 positions matching TRBD1. J gave up 5 bases and V 3 bases, and 1 base lay outside the gene matches. CDR1 is MNHEY, CDR2 SMNVEV, per germline (reference sequence). This CDR3 spans 13 amino acids. CDR3 in amino acids: CASSFGQGYGYTF. Written as DNA, the CDR3 is TGTGCCAGCAGTTTCGGACAGGGGTATGGCTACACCTTC.

This sequence joins TRBV7-9 and TRBJ1-1, with D possibly being TRBD1 (6 bases). This CDR3 is built from 12 residues. Germline V gene sequence: CDR1 SEHNR, CDR2 FQNEAQ (reference sequence). Trimming shortened V by 4 bases and J by 7 bases, and 10 bases separated the two germline ends. This chain's CDR3 is CASSSRTDEAFF. For the CDR3, the DNA is TGTGCCAGCAGCTCCAGGACAGATGAAGCTTTCTTT.

The chain links TRBV5-1 to TRBJ2-7; 9 positions match TRBD2. The trim removed 2 bases at V and 4 bases at J, leaving 4 bases unmatched. The CDR3 runs to 14 residues. Germline V lookup: CDR1 SGHRS, CDR2 YFSETQ. In nucleotides, the CDR3 is TGCGCCAGCAGCTTAGCGGGGGGTCTTTACGAGCAGTACTTC. Translated: CASSLAGGLYEQYF.

The V call is TRBV5-6, the J call TRBJ1-2; the D gene is possibly TRBD1 (6 bases). With 5 bases removed from V and 5 bases from J, the gap between germline ends came to 16 bases. This CDR3 comprises 14 residues. The germline V gene encodes CDR1 SGHDT and CDR2 YYEEEE. For the CDR3, the DNA is TGTGCCAGCAGACGACAGGATGGGTCTTATGGCTACACCTTC. Its protein is CASRRQDGSYGYTF.